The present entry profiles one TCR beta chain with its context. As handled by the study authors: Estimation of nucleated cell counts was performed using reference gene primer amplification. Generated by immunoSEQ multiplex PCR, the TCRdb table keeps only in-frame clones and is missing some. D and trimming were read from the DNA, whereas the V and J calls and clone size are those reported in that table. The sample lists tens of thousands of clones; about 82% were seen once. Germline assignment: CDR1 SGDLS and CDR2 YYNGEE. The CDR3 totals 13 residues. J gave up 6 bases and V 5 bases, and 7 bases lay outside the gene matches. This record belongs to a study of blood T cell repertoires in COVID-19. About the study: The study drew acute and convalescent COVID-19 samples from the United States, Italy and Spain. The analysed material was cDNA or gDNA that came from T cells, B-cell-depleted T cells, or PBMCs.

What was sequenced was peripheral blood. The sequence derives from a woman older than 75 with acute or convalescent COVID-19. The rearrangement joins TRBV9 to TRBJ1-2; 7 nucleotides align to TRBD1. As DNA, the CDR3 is TGTGCCAGCAGGGACCGGGACAGAGATGGCTACACCTTC. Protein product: CASRDRDRDGYTF.